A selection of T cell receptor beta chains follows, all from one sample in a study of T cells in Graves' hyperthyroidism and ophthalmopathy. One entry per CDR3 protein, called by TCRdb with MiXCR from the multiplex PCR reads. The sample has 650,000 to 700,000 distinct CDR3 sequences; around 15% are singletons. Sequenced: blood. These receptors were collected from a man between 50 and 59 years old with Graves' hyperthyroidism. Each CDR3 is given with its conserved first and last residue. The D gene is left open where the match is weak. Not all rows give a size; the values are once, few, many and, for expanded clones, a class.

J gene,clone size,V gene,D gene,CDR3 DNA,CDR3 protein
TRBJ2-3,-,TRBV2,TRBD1,TGTGCCAGCAGGCCACCCCCGGGACAGGGGCCCTCAGATACGCAGTATTTT,CASRPPPGQGPSDTQYF
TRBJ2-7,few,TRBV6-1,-,TGTGCCAACCTCCTGAGCTCCTACGAGCAGTACTTC,CANLLSSYEQYF
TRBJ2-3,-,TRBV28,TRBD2,TGTGCCAGCAGTTTACCCAGGGAGGGAAGCACAGATACGCAGTATTTT,CASSLPREGSTDTQYF
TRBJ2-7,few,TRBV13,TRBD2,TGTGCCAGCAGCTCACTAGCGGAAAGCTCCTACGAGCAGTACTTC,CASSSLAESSYEQYF
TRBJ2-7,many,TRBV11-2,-,TGTGCCAGTACGGACAGCTCTGGGAGCTACGAGCAGTACTTC,CASTDSSGSYEQYF
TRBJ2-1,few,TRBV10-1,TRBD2,TGCGCCAGCAGTGAGTCTAGCGGGAGGGGCAATGAGCAGTTCTTC,CASSESSGRGNEQFF
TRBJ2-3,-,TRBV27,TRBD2,TGTGCCAGCAGTCAGGCGGGGGGGCTAGATACGCAGTATTTT,CASSQAGGLDTQYF
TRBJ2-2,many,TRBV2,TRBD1,TGTGCCAGCTTCCGGGACAGGAACACCGGGGAGCTGTTTTTT,CASFRDRNTGELFF
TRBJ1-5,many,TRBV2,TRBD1,TGTGCCACCTCGAGACAGGGGCAGGGTCAGCCCCAGCATTTT,CATSRQGQGQPQHF
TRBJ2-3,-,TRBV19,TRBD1,TGTGCCAGTAGTCTAAGGACAGGGGGAGATACGCAGTATTTT,CASSLRTGGDTQYF
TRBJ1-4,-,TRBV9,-,TGTGCCAGCAGCGCCGCGAGCAGACCTAATGAAAAACTGTTTTTT,CASSAASRPNEKLFF
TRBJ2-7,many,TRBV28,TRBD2,TGTGCCAGCAGTTTAGGGGGGGCTAGCGGGAGTATTTACGAGCAGTACTTC,CASSLGGASGSIYEQYF
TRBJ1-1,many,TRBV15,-,TGTGCCACCAGCAGAGATTTTGGGGGGAGGAACACTGAAGCTTTCTTT,CATSRDFGGRNTEAFF
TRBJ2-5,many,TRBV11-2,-,TGTGCCAGCAGCTCAATGTTTCAAGAGACCCAGTACTTC,CASSSMFQETQYF
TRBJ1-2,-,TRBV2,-,TGTGCCAGCAGTTACTCGGCAGGGGAGCCCTATGGCTACACCTTC,CASSYSAGEPYGYTF
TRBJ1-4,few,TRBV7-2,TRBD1,TGTGCCAGCGCCGACAGACAGGGCAATGAAAAACTGTTTTTT,CASADRQGNEKLFF
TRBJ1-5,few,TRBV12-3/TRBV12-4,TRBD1,TGTGCCAGCAACAGGGACAGCGCAGTAGATCAGCCCCAGCATTTT,CASNRDSAVDQPQHF
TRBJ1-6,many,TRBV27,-,TGTGCCAGCAGTACACAGGGAAATAATTCACCCCTCCACTTT,CASSTQGNNSPLHF
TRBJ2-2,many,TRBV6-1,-,TGTGCCAGCACTAATCCCGAGCGACTTAACACCGGGGAGCTGTTTTTT,CASTNPERLNTGELFF
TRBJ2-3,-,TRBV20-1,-,TGCAGTGCTTCACGGACGGGCACAGATACGCAGTATTTT,CSASRTGTDTQYF
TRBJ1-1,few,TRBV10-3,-,TGTGCCATCACGCCGACCGGCGGTATCAACACTGAAGCTTTCTTT,CAITPTGGINTEAFF
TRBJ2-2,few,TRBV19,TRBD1,TGTGCCAGTAGTATGTCAGGACAGGCGAACACCGGGGAGCTGTTTTTT,CASSMSGQANTGELFF
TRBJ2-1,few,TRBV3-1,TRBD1,TGTGCCAGCAGCCATGCAGGGGGTAGCTCCTACAATGAGCAGTTCTTC,CASSHAGGSSYNEQFF
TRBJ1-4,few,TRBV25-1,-,TGTGCCAGCAGTTTCCTTTCGGGGGGTAATGAAAAACTGTTTTTT,CASSFLSGGNEKLFF
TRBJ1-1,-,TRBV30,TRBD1,TGTGCCTGGAGGGGGACAGGAGAGAACACTGAAGCTTTCTTT,CAWRGTGENTEAFF
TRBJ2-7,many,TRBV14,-,TGTGCCAGCAGCCAATTGGGTCGGCGGAACCACCGTTACGAGCAGTACTTC,CASSQLGRRNHRYEQYF
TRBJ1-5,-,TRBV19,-,TGTGCCAGTAGTATAGATCCACCGACAGGTAGTCGTCTGAATCAGCCCCAGCATTTT,CASSIDPPTGSRLNQPQHF
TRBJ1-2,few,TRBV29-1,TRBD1,TGCAGCGTTGATCAGGGGGCAGACTATGGCTACACCTTC,CSVDQGADYGYTF
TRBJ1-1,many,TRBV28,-,TGTGCCAGCAGACTACAGAACACTGAAGCTTTCTTT,CASRLQNTEAFF
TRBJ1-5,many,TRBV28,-,TGTGCCAGCAGTTTATCGGGACGGGATCAGCCCCAGCATTTT,CASSLSGRDQPQHF
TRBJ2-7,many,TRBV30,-,TGTGCCTGGAGTAACAGGGATGGCGGCGAGCAGTACTTC,CAWSNRDGGEQYF
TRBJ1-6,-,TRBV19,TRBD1,TGTGCCAGTAGTCCCTTTGCCGGGACAGGAAATTCACCCCTCCACTTT,CASSPFAGTGNSPLHF
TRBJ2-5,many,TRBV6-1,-,TGTGCCAGTCCCCTAGGGCTACAGGGAATTCAAGAGACCCAGTACTTC,CASPLGLQGIQETQYF
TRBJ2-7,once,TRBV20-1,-,TGCAGTGCCCGATCGGGTAGGGGCACGTACTTC,CSARSGRGTYF
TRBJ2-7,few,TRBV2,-,TGTGCCAGCAGACCTCCCGCCCCGGGCCCTAGCTCCTACGAGCAGTACTTC,CASRPPAPGPSSYEQYF
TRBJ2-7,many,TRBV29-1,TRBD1,TGCAGCGTTGAAGGGACAGGAACCTACGAGCAGTACTTC,CSVEGTGTYEQYF
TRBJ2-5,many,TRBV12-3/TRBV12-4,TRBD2,TGTGCCAGCAGTTTAGCGGGGGGGGACTACCAAGAGACCCAGTACTTC,CASSLAGGDYQETQYF
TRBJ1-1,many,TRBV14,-,TGTGCCAGCAGCCAAGGTCGCAGTCTGAGAAGCACTGAAGCTTTCTTT,CASSQGRSLRSTEAFF
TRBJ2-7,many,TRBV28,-,TGTGCCAGCAGTTTCGAGACAGGACTTAGGGAGCAGTACTTC,CASSFETGLREQYF
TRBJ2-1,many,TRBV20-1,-,TGCAGTGCCGACGCGGAGGGCAATGAGCAGTTCTTC,CSADAEGNEQFF
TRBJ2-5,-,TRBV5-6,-,TGTGCCAGCAGCTTTGGCAGGACCCCAGAGACCCAGTACTTC,CASSFGRTPETQYF
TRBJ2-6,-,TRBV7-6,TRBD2,TGTGCCAGCAGCTTTAGGAGTCTACCTAGCGGGGGAGTTTCTGGGGCCAACGTCCTGACTTTC,CASSFRSLPSGGVSGANVLTF
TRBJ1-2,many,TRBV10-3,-,TGTGCCATCAGTGAGTCGCGGGACCACTATGGCTACACCTTC,CAISESRDHYGYTF
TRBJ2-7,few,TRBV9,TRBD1,TGTGCCAGCAGCAAAGGGACAGGCGGAAACGAGCAGTACTTC,CASSKGTGGNEQYF
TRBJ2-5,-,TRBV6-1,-,TGTGCCGGCAGTGTATCCGGGTTAGAGACCCAGTACTTC,CAGSVSGLETQYF
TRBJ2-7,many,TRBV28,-,TGTGCCAGCAGTTTACAGCCTAGGCCAACCTACGAGCAGTACTTC,CASSLQPRPTYEQYF
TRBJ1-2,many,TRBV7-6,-,TGTGCCAGCAGCCCAGACGGGGACTATGGCTACACCTTC,CASSPDGDYGYTF
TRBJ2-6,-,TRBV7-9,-,TGTGCCAGCAGCCGCCCTCCAGGGGTGACTCCCTACTCTGGGGCCAACGTCCTGACTTTC,CASSRPPGVTPYSGANVLTF
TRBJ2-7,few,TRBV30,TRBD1,TGTGCCTGGAGTCGGGACAGGGGGGGAGTAGCGGCACCCTACGAGCAGTACTTC,CAWSRDRGGVAAPYEQYF
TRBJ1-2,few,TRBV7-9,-,TGTGCCAGCAGCGTTACCGGGACCGACTACTTTGGCTACACCTTC,CASSVTGTDYFGYTF
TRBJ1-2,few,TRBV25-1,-,TGTGCCAGCAGTGAACAGGGGAGAGGCTACACCTTC,CASSEQGRGYTF
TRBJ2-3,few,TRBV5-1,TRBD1,TGCGCCAGCCAGACAGGGGGCGCAACAGATACGCAGTATTTT,CASQTGGATDTQYF